This T cell receptor (beta chain) comes out of a study of PD-1 blockade in classical Hodgkin lymphoma. Every one of the patients relapsed after autologous stem cell transplantation (brentuximab vedotin exposure was variable). Repertoires were generated with immunoSEQ multiplex PCR, while TCRdb's copy carries only in-frame clones and drops some. The repertoire has about 34,000 clones, 76% of them found once; the top ten carry approximately 15%. The junction had 1 base not matched to a gene; V was cut back by 4 bases and J by 5 bases. Germline CDR1 and CDR2: SGHTA and FQGNSA. CDR3 length: 14 amino acids.

This clonotype originated in a human donor with classical Hodgkin lymphoma. J is TRBJ1-4 and V is TRBV7-2, with 10 bases fitting TRBD1. The starting material was peripheral blood mononuclear cells (PBMCs), obtained before the second cycle of nivolumab. The CDR3 is CASSSGQGNEKLFF. In DNA form, the CDR3 reads TGTGCCAGCAGCTCGGGACAGGGGAATGAAAAACTGTTTTTT.